The clone carrying this TCR beta chain has only a few counts. Its specificity is not known. The sample is drawn from a study of blood T cells in healthy people across ages. Study-level information: About one barcoded beta molecule per two T cells came from capture by template switching.

Primers used in a second PCR of about 7 to 12 cycles were a sample-barcoded 5' primer and a J-beta primer mix. TCRdb re-called the 5' RACE reads through MiXCR, storing one row per CDR3 protein. This sample carries under 1,000,000 distinct CDR3 sequences, 35% to 50% of them seen once, and the ten largest clones take 15% to 20%. Points from the study as a whole: Since the PBMCs were unsorted, naive and antigen-experienced cells could not be conclusively compared. The diversity estimates, figures obtained from one million T cells, were considered underestimates.

Healthy individuals of Caucasian origin from Russia, aged 6 to 90, served as donors. V was shortened by 6 bases and J by 10 bases, with 18 bases between the two germline ends. This CDR3 contains 12 residues. Germline loops: CDR1 SQVTM, CDR2 ANQGSEA. The receptor's source is an elderly man in good health. Sequences were obtained from blood. This chain uses TRBV29-1 with TRBJ1-1; a weak D match, TRBD1 (5 bases). DNA for the CDR3: TGCAGCGTCGAATCTGGGGCAGCAAGAGCTTTCTTT. Translating it yields CSVESGAARAFF.